This T cell receptor (beta chain) stems from a study of blood T cell repertoires in COVID-19. In the study overall: Samples came from the United States, Italy and Spain, spanning acute and convalescent COVID-19. The analysed material was cDNA or gDNA that came from T cells, B-cell-depleted T cells, or PBMCs.

V was pared by 6 bases and J by 0 bases, with 12 bases between. CDR1 is SNHLY, CDR2 FYNNEI, per germline. This CDR3 comprises 16 residues. Original processing methods: Amplification of reference gene primers provided the estimated nucleated cell counts. Measured with immunoSEQ multiplex PCR; TCRdb has only the in-frame clones, and not every one. The V and J calls and clone size are taken from that table; D and trimming were inferred from the DNA. The sample contains 40,000 to 55,000 clones, 90% to 95% of which appear only once. V is TRBV2 and J is TRBJ1-6; D gene uncertain. What was sequenced was peripheral blood. This receptor was obtained from a human donor in a cohort sampled during active COVID-19. For the CDR3, the DNA is TGTGCCAGCAGCGTAGGACTGAGCTCCTATAATTCACCCCTCCACTTT. This codes for CASSVGLSSYNSPLHF.